Below, 15 T cell receptor beta chains from the same sample are listed, as sequenced in a study of metastatic and nonmetastatic thyroid tumors. TCRdb re-called the PCR reads via MiXCR. The sample carries some 16,000 clones, approximately 13% recorded once. No patient received treatment before thyroid surgery. Sequencing input: tumor tissue. All receptors derive from a female donor with papillary thyroid cancer or a benign thyroid nodule (not recorded which). Some clones in this sample may be carry-over from other donors' samples.

This clone was seen ten or more times. The chain combines TRBV20-1 with TRBJ2-7, with TRBD2 matching over 8 bases. The germline V gene encodes CDR1 DFQATT and CDR2 SNEGSKA (reference sequence). Trimming removed 6 bases from V and 4 bases from J; junction bases left unmatched: 8. The CDR3 loop spans 13 amino acids. The CDR3 DNA sequence: TGCAGTGCCCAGAGCGGGGGTGCATACGAGCAGTACTTC. Residues: CSAQSGGAYEQYF.

This clone showed up just a few times. Just one base apart from a much larger clone, this may be a read error. Other DNA sequences of this sample code for an identical CDR3. This chain joins TRBV6-1 and TRBJ2-2, with D perhaps being TRBD1 or TRBD2 (5 bases each). Trimming took off 8 bases at V and 4 bases at J, with 17 bases between the two ends. Germline loops: CDR1 MNHNS, CDR2 SASEGT. This CDR3 is 15 amino acids long. CDR3 loop: CASDPTGGFTGELFF. For the CDR3, the DNA is TGTGCCAGCGATCCGACTGGGGGTTTCACCGGGGAGCTGTTTTTT.

This clone occurred many times. J is TRBJ2-2 and V is TRBV6-5, with 14 bases fitting TRBD2. Germline assignment: CDR1 MNHEY and CDR2 SVGAGI. Trimming at V came to 0 bases and at J to 2 bases, leaving 2 bases not matched to a gene. The CDR3 length is 18 residues. CDR3 sequence reads: CASSYSTSGGANTGELFF. CDR3 nucleotide sequence: TGTGCCAGCAGTTACTCGACTAGCGGGGGGGCAAACACCGGGGAGCTGTTTTTT.

This clone was picked up many times. The chain employs TRBV6-2 or TRBV6-3 and TRBJ2-7; TRBD1 might be the D (6 bases). V dropped 4 bases and J dropped 2 bases, with 18 bases sitting between them. The CDR3 extends over 16 amino acids. The V gene's germline CDR1 is MNHEY and CDR2 SVGEGT. The CDR3 region has the DNA TGTGCCAGCAGTTCCAACCGGGACAACCCCCCCTACGAGCAGTACTTC. Protein sequence: CASSSNRDNPPYEQYF.

This clone was seen many times. Just one base apart from a much larger clone, this may be a read error. The genes are TRBV20-1 and TRBJ2-2; possible D gene TRBD1, 5 bases. This CDR3 has 18 amino acids. Germline lookup yields CDR1 DFQATT and CDR2 SNEGSKA (reference sequence). V lost 3 bases and J lost 5, with 25 bases in between. CDR3: CSASPEAVGAKATGELFF. Written as DNA, the CDR3 is TGCAGTGCTAGCCCCGAGGCTGTAGGGGCCAAAGCGACCGGGGAGCTGTTTTTT.

V gene TRBV30 combines with J gene TRBJ1-5; D remains ambiguous. Germline V gene lookup returns CDR1 GTSNPN and CDR2 SVGIG (reference sequence). V lost 1 base to trimming and J lost 4 bases, with 11 bases between them. CDR3 length equals 14 residues. This CDR3 is CAWSDVLINQPQHF. In DNA, the CDR3 is TGTGCCTGGAGTGACGTCTTGATAAATCAGCCCCAGCATTTT.

The chain links TRBV28 to TRBJ2-2, with D tentatively TRBD1 (6 bases). The CDR3 has 14 residues. CDR1 is MDHEN, CDR2 SYDVKM, per germline. V shed 3 bases and J shed 6 bases, with 11 bases lying between them. The chain's CDR3 is CASSLARGAGELFF. The CDR3 DNA reads as TGTGCCAGCAGTTTGGCCAGGGGCGCCGGGGAGCTGTTTTTT. The full variable domain, with the rest looked up from reference TRBV28 and TRBJ2-2, is DVKVTQSSRYLVKRTGEKVFLECVQDMDHENMFWYRQDPGLGLRLIYFSYDVKMKEKGDIPEGYSVSREKKERFSLILESASTNQTSMYLCASSLARGAGELFFGEGSRLTVL.

This clone was recorded at least ten times. The chain carries TRBV24-1 and TRBJ2-3, with 7 bases matching TRBD1. This CDR3 contains 15 residues. J gave up 10 bases and V 4 bases, and 13 bases lay outside the gene matches. Germline V gene lookup returns CDR1 KGHDR and CDR2 SFDVKD. The DNA for the CDR3 is TGTGCCACCAGTGACACAACTTACCGACAGGGCGCGCAGTATTTT. Its protein product is CATSDTTYRQGAQYF.

This clone was found many times. This chain uses TRBV19 with TRBJ2-1; D perhaps matches TRBD1 (6 bases). The V end lost 6 bases, the J end lost 8 bases, and 11 bases lay between the germline ends. Germline loops: CDR1 LNHDA, CDR2 SQIVND (reference sequence). The length of the CDR3 is 12 residues. CDR3 loop: CASSRQAHEQFF. The CDR3 DNA is TGTGCCAGTAGCCGACAGGCCCATGAGCAGTTCTTC. Complete variable domain (other parts from reference TRBV19 and TRBJ2-1): DGGITQSPKYLFRKEGQNVTLSCEQNLNHDAMYWYRQDPGQGLRLIYYSQIVNDFQKGDIAEGYSVSREKKESFPLTVTSAQKNPTAFYLCASSRQAHEQFFGPGTRLTVL.

This clone was detected only a few times. The chain links TRBV7-6 to TRBJ2-6; 9 nucleotides match TRBD1. CDR3 size: 18 residues. Trimming at V came to 1 base and at J to 0 bases, leaving 4 bases not matched to a gene. Germline CDR1 SGHVS, CDR2 FNYEAQ. CDR3 protein: CASSLEGQGISGANVLTF. The DNA of the CDR3 is TGTGCCAGCAGCTTAGAAGGACAGGGGATCTCTGGGGCCAACGTCCTGACTTTC.

This clone was seen ten or more times. The V call is TRBV11-1, the J call TRBJ1-4; D remains unclear. The germline V and J ends were trimmed by 1 base and 5 bases, with 8 bases remaining between them. Per the germline V gene, CDR1 is SGHAT and CDR2 is FQDESV (reference sequence). The CDR3 is 14 residues long. CDR3 DNA sequence: TGTGCCAGCAGCTTAGGACGGAACAATGAAAAACTGTTTTTT. It yields the protein CASSLGRNNEKLFF.

In this sample, this clone turned up many times. This rearrangement joins TRBV7-9 to TRBJ2-2, with a possible D match to TRBD2 (6 bases). CDR3 length: 15 residues. V was shortened by 8 bases and J by 7 bases, with 20 bases between the two germline ends. CDR1 is SEHNR and CDR2 is FQNEAQ in the germline V gene (reference sequence). The CDR3 DNA reads as TGTGCCAGCTCCCACGGTCGGAGGGGCGGCGGGGAGCTGTTTTTT. Translating gives CASSHGRRGGGELFF.

This clone was counted at least ten times. The V call is TRBV3-1, the J call TRBJ2-7; perhaps TRBD1 as D (6 bases). The V and J ends lost 1 base and 3 bases respectively, with 7 bases between them. The CDR3 is made up of 13 amino acids. Germline assignment: CDR1 LGHDT and CDR2 YNNKEL (reference sequence). CDR3: CASSQGTVYEQYF. In nucleotides, the CDR3 is TGTGCCAGCAGCCAAGGGACAGTCTACGAGCAGTACTTC.

The chain has TRBV4-2 and TRBJ2-7; 11 nucleotides align to TRBD2. CDR1 and CDR2 from the germline V gene are LGHNA and YNFKEQ. The CDR3 is 13 residues long. The V gene end was trimmed by 6 bases and the J gene end by 4 bases; junction bases not matched to a gene: 2. The CDR3 loop reads CASSSGREYEQYF. CDR3 nucleotide sequence: TGTGCCAGCAGTAGCGGGAGGGAATACGAGCAGTACTTC.

The V and J genes are TRBV12-3 or TRBV12-4 and TRBJ2-5; 14 nucleotides match TRBD2. Trimming cost V 5 bases and J 7 bases; bases outside gene matches: 9. There are 16 residues in the CDR3. The CDR3: CASSGIGLAGGGTQYF. The CDR3, as DNA: TGTGCCAGCAGTGGGATAGGACTAGCGGGAGGAGGGACCCAGTACTTC.